The subject of this entry is one T cell receptor (beta chain). Its specificity is unknown. The data are from a study of monozygotic twins with inflammatory bowel disease. Study-level findings and limits: Compared with healthy twins, IBD patients shared fewer clonotypes with others, especially with disease activity.

TCRdb reanalyzed the 5' RACE reads and collapses them to one entry per CDR3 protein, without DNA. The sample holds about 140,000 distinct CDR3 sequences. The CDR3 sequence is 14 residues long. The germline gives CDR1 SQVTM, CDR2 ANQGSEA. The clonotype comes from a human donor with ulcerative colitis or Crohn's disease, or a healthy co-twin of an affected twin (not recorded which). Sequencing was done on a sample of blood. The rearrangement uses TRBV29-1 and TRBJ2-3. Here the CDR3 reads CSVEDGLLADTQYF.